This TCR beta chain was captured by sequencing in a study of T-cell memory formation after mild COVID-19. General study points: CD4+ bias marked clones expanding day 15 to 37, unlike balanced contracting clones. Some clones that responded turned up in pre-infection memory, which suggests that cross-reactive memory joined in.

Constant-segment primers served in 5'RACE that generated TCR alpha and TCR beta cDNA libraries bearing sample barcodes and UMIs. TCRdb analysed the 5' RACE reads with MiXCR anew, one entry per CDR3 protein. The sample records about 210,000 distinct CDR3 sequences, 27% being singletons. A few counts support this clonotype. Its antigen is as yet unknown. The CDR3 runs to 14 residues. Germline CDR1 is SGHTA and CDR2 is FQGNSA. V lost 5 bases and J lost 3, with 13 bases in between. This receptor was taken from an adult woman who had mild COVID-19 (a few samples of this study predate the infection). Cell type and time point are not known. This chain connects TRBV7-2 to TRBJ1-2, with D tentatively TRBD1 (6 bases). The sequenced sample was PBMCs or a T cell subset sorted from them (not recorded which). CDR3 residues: CASSTYAGDYGYTF. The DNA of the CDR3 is TGTGCCAGCAGCACTTATGCAGGGGACTATGGCTACACCTTC.